Listed below are T cell receptor beta chains from one sample, sequenced in a study of blood T cell repertoires in COVID-19. Assay: immunoSEQ multiplex PCR; the TCRdb copy retains only in-frame clones and omits some. The sample lists a few hundred thousand clones; approximately 92% were seen once. Sequenced sample: peripheral blood. The receptors derive from a middle-aged woman who had recovered from COVID-19. Both conserved end residues are part of each CDR3. A D gene is named only where the DNA matches it firmly.

V gene	D gene	J gene	CDR3 protein	CDR3 DNA
TRBV2	NA	TRBJ2-1	CASSERRTEQFF	TGTGCCAGCAGTGAAAGGCGGACAGAGCAGTTCTTC
TRBV4-1	TRBD1	TRBJ1-2	CASSQEAATGARYGYTF	TGCGCCAGCAGCCAAGAAGCAGCTACAGGGGCCCGCTATGGCTACACCTTC
TRBV6-5	NA	TRBJ2-5	CASSYSMQGETQYF	TGTGCCAGCAGTTACTCGATGCAGGGGGAGACCCAGTACTTC
TRBV19	TRBD1	TRBJ2-1	CASSGDRGFNEQFF	TGTGCCAGTAGTGGGGACAGGGGGTTCAATGAGCAGTTCTTC
TRBV5-4	TRBD2	TRBJ2-3	CASRVTSGRTDTQYF	TGTGCCAGCAGAGTGACTAGCGGACGCACAGATACGCAGTATTTT
TRBV11-2	NA	TRBJ2-5	CASSRESGTQYF	TGTGCCAGCAGCAGGGAGAGTGGGACCCAGTACTTC
TRBV10-3	TRBD2	TRBJ2-1	CAISESTSQNEQFF	TGTGCCATCAGTGAGTCGACTAGCCAGAATGAGCAGTTCTTC
TRBV12-3/TRBV12-4	NA	TRBJ1-4	CASSYLEEKLFF	TGTGCCAGCAGTTATCTGGAGGAAAAACTGTTTTTT
TRBV27	NA	TRBJ1-6	CASAWTAGNSPLHF	TGTGCCAGCGCATGGACAGCGGGGAATTCACCCCTCCACTTT
TRBV14	TRBD2	TRBJ2-2	CASSQLGSGRAGELFF	TGTGCCAGCAGCCAATTGGGCAGCGGGAGGGCCGGGGAGCTGTTTTTT
TRBV7-9	NA	TRBJ2-1	CASSPPGGLIYNEQFF	TGTGCCAGCAGCCCCCCAGGGGGACTTATTTACAATGAGCAGTTCTTC
TRBV3-1/TRBV3-2	NA	TRBJ2-1	CASSQERLATFYNEQFF	TGTGCCAGCAGCCAAGAACGGCTAGCCACTTTCTACAATGAGCAGTTCTTC
TRBV28	NA	TRBJ1-2	CASSSDKFGYTF	TGTGCCAGCAGTTCCGACAAGTTTGGCTACACCTTC
TRBV29-1	NA	TRBJ1-1	CSVDRGFEAFF	TGCAGCGTTGATCGGGGATTTGAAGCTTTCTTT
TRBV19	NA	TRBJ1-2	CASTEDSRWYGYTF	TGTGCCAGTACCGAAGATAGTCGGTGGTATGGCTACACCTTC
TRBV30	TRBD2	TRBJ2-5	CAWAGERGRQETQYF	TGTGCCTGGGCAGGTGAGCGGGGCAGACAAGAGACCCAGTACTTC
TRBV7-9	NA	TRBJ1-4	CASSSREFPTNEKLFF	TGTGCCAGCAGCTCCCGGGAATTTCCAACTAATGAAAAACTGTTTTTT